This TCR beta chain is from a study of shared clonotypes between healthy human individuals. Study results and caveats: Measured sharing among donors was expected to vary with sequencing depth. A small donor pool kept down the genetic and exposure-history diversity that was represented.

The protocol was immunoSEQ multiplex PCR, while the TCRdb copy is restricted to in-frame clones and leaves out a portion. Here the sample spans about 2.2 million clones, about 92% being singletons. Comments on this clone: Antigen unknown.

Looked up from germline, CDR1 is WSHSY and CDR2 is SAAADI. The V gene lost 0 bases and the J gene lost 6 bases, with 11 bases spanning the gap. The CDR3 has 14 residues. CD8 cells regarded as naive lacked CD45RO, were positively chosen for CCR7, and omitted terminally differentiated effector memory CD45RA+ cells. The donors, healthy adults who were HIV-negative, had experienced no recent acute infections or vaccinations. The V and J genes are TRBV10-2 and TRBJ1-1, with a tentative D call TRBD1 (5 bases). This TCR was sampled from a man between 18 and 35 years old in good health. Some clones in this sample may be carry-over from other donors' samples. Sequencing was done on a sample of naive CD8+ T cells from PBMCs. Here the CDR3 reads CASSESPGLAEAFF. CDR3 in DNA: TGCGCCAGCAGTGAGTCTCCAGGGCTGGCTGAAGCTTTCTTT.